This T cell receptor beta chain was sequenced in a study of CD8+CD57+ T cells in acquired aplastic anemia. CDR1 is MGHRA, CDR2 YSYEKL, per germline. The CDR3 has 17 amino acids. V lost 2 bases, J lost 6 bases, and 14 bases stayed unmatched. Template material for TCR beta VDJ and CDR3 profiling consisted of genomic DNA. TCRdb re-called the reads through MiXCR, storing one row per CDR3 protein. The data show about 81,000 distinct CDR3 sequences, under 50% seen once. The V gene is TRBV4-1, the J gene TRBJ2-7; 9 positions agree with TRBD1. Sequenced input: sorted CD4+, CD8+, or CD8+CD57+ T cells (not recorded which) from PBMCs. The receptor's source is a human donor in good health, serving as a control. CDR3 protein: CASSQLTAGTGLFEQYF. The CDR3, as DNA: TGCGCCAGCAGCCAACTAACCGCCGGGACAGGGCTGTTCGAGCAGTACTTC.